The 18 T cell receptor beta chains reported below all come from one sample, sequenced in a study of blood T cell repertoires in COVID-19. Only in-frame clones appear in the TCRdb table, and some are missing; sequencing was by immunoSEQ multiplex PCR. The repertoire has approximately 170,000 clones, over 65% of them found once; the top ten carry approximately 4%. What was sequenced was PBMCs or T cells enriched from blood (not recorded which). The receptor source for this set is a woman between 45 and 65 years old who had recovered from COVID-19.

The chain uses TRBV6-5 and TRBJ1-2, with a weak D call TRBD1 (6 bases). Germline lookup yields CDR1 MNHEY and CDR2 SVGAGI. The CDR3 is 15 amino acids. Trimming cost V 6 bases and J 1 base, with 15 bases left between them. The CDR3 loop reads CASRADRRLNYGYTF. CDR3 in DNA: TGTGCCAGCAGGGCCGACAGGCGACTTAACTATGGCTACACCTTC.

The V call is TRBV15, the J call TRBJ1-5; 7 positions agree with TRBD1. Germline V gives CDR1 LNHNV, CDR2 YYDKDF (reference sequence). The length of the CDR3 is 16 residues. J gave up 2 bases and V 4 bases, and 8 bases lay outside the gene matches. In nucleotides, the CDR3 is TGTGCCACCAGCACTCAAAGACAGGGCGGCAATCAGCCCCAGCATTTT. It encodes CATSTQRQGGNQPQHF.

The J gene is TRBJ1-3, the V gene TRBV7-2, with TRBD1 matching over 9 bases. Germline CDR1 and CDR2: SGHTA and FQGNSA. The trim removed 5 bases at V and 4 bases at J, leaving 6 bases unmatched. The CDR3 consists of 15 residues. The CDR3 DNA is TGTGCCAGCAGCAGGACAGGGGATGCCGGAAACACCATATATTTT. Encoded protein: CASSRTGDAGNTIYF.

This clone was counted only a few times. CDR3 bases: TGTGCCAGCTCCTGGGCTAGCGGGAGTTTATACAATGAGCAGTTCTTC. This codes for CASSWASGSLYNEQFF. The V and J genes are TRBV18 and TRBJ2-1; 10 bases line up with TRBD2. This CDR3 is built from 16 residues. Per the germline V gene, CDR1 is KGHSH and CDR2 is LQKENI. After removal of 6 bases from V and 4 bases from J, the junction contained 9 bases not matched to a gene.

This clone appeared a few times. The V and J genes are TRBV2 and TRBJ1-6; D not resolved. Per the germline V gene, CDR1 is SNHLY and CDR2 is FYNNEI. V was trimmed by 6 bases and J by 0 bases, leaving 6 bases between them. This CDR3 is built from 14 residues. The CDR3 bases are TGTGCCAGCAGCGAGAGCTCCTATAATTCACCCCTCCACTTT. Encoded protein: CASSESSYNSPLHF.

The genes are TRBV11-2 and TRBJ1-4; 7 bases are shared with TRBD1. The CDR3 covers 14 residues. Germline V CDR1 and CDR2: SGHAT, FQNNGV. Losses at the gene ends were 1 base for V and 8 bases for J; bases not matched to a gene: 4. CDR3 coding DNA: TGTGCCAGCAGCTTAGGACAGGGTGGGGAAAAACTGTTTTTT. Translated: CASSLGQGGEKLFF. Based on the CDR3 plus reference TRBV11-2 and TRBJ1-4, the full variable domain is EAGVAQSPRYKIIEKRQSVAFWCNPISGHATLYWYQQILGQGPKLLIQFQNNGVVDDSQLPKDRFSAERLKGVDSTLKIQPAKLEDSAVYLCASSLGQGGEKLFFGSGTQLSVL.

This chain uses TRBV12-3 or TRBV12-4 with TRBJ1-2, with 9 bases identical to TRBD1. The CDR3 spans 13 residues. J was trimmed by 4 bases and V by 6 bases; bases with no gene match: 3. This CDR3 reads CASRVDRGYGYTF. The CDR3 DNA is TGTGCCAGCAGGGTGGACAGGGGCTATGGCTACACCTTC.

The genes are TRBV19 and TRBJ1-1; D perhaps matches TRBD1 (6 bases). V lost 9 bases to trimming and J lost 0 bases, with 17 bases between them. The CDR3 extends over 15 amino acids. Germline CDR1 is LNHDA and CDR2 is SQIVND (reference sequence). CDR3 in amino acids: CASTTGKVVNTEAFF. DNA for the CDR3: TGTGCCAGCACCACAGGGAAGGTCGTGAACACTGAAGCTTTCTTT.

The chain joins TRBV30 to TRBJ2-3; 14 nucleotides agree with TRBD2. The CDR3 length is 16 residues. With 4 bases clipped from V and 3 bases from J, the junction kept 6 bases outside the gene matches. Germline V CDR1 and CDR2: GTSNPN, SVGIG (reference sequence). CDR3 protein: CAWKRTSGRTTDTQYF. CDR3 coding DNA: TGTGCCTGGAAGAGGACTAGCGGGAGGACGACAGATACGCAGTATTTT.

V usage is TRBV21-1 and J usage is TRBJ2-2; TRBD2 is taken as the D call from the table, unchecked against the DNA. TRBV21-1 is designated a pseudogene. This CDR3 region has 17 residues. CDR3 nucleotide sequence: TGTGCCAGCAGCAAAGAAGTGAGGGAAAGGATCACCGGGGAGCTGTTTTTT. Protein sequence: CASSKEVRERITGELFF.

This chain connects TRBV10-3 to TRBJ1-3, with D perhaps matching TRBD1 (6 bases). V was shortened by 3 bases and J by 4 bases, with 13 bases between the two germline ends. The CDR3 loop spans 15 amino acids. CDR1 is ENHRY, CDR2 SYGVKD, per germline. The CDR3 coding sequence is TGTGCCATCAGTGATCCGAGGGGGTCGGGAAACACCATATATTTT. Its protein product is CAISDPRGSGNTIYF.

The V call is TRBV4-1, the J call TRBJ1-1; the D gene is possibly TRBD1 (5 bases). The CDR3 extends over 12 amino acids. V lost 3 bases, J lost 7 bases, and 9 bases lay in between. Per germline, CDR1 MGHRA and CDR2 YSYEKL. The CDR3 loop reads CASSHAGREAFF. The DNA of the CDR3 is TGCGCCAGCAGCCACGCGGGGCGTGAAGCTTTCTTT.

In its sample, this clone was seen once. The CDR3 spells CASKGARSYNSPLHF. In DNA form, the CDR3 reads TGTGCCAGCAAGGGGGCGAGGTCCTATAATTCACCCCTCCACTTT. This chain connects TRBV6-5 to TRBJ1-6, with 7 bases matching TRBD1. Germline V gene sequence: CDR1 MNHEY, CDR2 SVGAGI. The CDR3 runs 15 residues. V lost 7 bases to trimming and J lost 1 base; unmatched junction nucleotides: 4.

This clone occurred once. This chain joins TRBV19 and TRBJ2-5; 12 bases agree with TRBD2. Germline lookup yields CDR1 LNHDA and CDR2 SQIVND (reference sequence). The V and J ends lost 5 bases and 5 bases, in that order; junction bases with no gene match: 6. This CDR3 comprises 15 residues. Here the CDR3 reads CASSAGLAGRETQYF. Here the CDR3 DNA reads TGTGCCAGTAGTGCAGGACTAGCGGGGAGGGAGACCCAGTACTTC.

The CDR3 region has the DNA TGTGCCAGCAGTCAGGCTAACTATGGCTACACCTTC. It yields the protein CASSQANYGYTF. The genes are TRBV6-5 and TRBJ1-2; the D is unclear. Trimming left V 5 bases short and J 0 bases short, with 4 bases between. The CDR3 has 12 residues. Germline V gene data show CDR1 as MNHEY and CDR2 as SVGAGI.

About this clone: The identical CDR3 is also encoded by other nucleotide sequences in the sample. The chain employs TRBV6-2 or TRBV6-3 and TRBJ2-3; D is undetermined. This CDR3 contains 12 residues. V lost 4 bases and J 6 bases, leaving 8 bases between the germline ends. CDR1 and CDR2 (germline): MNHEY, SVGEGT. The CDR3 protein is CASSSYLDTQYF. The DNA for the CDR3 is TGTGCCAGCAGTTCGTATCTCGATACGCAGTATTTT.

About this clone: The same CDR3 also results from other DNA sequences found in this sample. CDR3 residues: CASSLEGGYGYTF. The CDR3 DNA reads as TGTGCCAGCAGCTTAGAAGGCGGCTATGGCTACACCTTC. The chain combines TRBV11-2 with TRBJ1-2; D not certain. There are 13 residues in the CDR3. CDR1 is SGHAT, CDR2 FQNNGV, per germline. V shed 0 bases and J shed 4 bases, with 6 bases lying between them.

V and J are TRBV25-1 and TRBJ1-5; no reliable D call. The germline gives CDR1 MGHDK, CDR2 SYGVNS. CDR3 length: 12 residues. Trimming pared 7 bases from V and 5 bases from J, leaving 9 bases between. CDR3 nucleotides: TGTGCCAGCAATACTGTCCATCAGCCCCAGCATTTT. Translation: CASNTVHQPQHF.